One and the same sample provided the 11 T cell receptor beta chains below, sequenced in a study of blood T cells in healthy people across ages. Alongside a J-beta primer mix, a sample-barcoded 5' primer served in a second PCR lasting about 7 to 12 cycles. Using its own MiXCR run on the 5' RACE reads, TCRdb lists one record per CDR3 protein. The repertoire includes about 1.6 million distinct CDR3 sequences, about 35% of them detected once, and approximately 10% sits in the top ten. Sequenced: blood. Receptors originate from a woman aged 25 to 39 in good health.

The chain carries TRBV27 and TRBJ2-7; D is perhaps TRBD2 (8 bases). Per the germline V gene, CDR1 is MNHEY and CDR2 is SMNVEV (reference sequence). The CDR3 runs to 16 residues. V lost 5 bases, J lost 5 bases, and 22 bases lay in between. CDR3 loop: CASSTSYRGLVHEQYF. The CDR3 DNA reads TGTGCCAGCAGTACCTCATACAGGGGACTAGTCCACGAGCAGTACTTC.

This clonotype was observed many times. V is TRBV20-1 and J is TRBJ2-3; no clear D gene. Per germline, CDR1 DFQATT and CDR2 SNEGSKA (reference sequence). This CDR3 has 12 residues. Deletions cut 4 bases from V and 2 bases from J, with 7 bases between. The CDR3 coding sequence is TGCAGTGCTAAGGATCTCACAGATACGCAGTATTTT. Residues: CSAKDLTDTQYF.

The rearrangement joins TRBV7-8 to TRBJ2-7; 10 bases are shared with TRBD2. The tail of the sequence fits TRBJ2-5 better, so the J call may be wrong. CDR3 size: 16 residues. Germline V gives CDR1 SGHVS, CDR2 FQNEAQ. CDR3 nucleotides: TGTGCCAGCAGCGTCCCACCTAGCGGGGGTGTGGAGACCCAGTACTTC. It codes for CASSVPPSGGVETQYF.

This clonotype occurred a few times. The genes are TRBV6-2 or TRBV6-3 and TRBJ2-1; 8 bases fit TRBD2. The CDR3 spans 14 residues. V was clipped by 8 bases and J by 14 bases; unmatched bases: 17. The V gene's germline CDR1 is MNHEY and CDR2 SVGEGT. The CDR3 reads CASRLVAGREGKFF. In nucleotides, the CDR3 is TGTGCCAGCCGACTTGTTGCGGGTCGGGAGGGGAAGTTCTTC.

This clonotype was counted a few times. This chain links TRBV24-1 with TRBJ2-1, with 10 bases identical to TRBD1. This CDR3 has 19 amino acids. Unmatched junction bases numbered 12, after V lost 4 bases and J lost 1 base. Germline V gives CDR1 KGHDR, CDR2 SFDVKD. CDR3 nucleotide sequence: TGTGCCACCAGTGACCCTGACCCGACAGGGGGCAGATCCTACAATGAGCAGTTCTTC. Residues: CATSDPDPTGGRSYNEQFF.

There are a few counts of this clonotype. Here the CDR3 reads CASSTLQGRGTETQYF. The CDR3 bases are TGTGCCAGCAGCACCCTTCAGGGGAGGGGAACAGAGACCCAGTACTTC. This chain joins TRBV5-8 and TRBJ2-5; tentative D call: TRBD2 (7 bases). Trimming shortened V by 4 bases and J by 4 bases, and 20 bases separated the two germline ends. Germline CDR1 SGHTS, CDR2 YDEGEE. The CDR3 is 16 residues long.

This sequence joins TRBV3-1 and TRBJ2-1, with D hard to call. Trimming removed 0 bases at V and 5 bases at J, with 8 bases between. The germline V gene encodes CDR1 LGHDT and CDR2 YNNKEL (reference sequence). The CDR3 covers 14 residues. CDR3 region: CASSQESVDNEQFF. The CDR3, as DNA: TGTGCCAGCAGCCAAGAGTCGGTGGACAATGAGCAGTTCTTC.

The table lists this clonotype with a few counts. The rearrangement uses TRBV18 and TRBJ2-1, with D tentatively TRBD2 (6 bases). Germline CDR1 KGHSH, CDR2 LQKENI. The CDR3 runs to 15 residues. V lost 3 bases to trimming and J lost 8 bases, with 17 bases between them. The CDR3 DNA reads TGTGCCAGCTCACCTTCCGGGAGCAGTGACGATGAGCAGTTCTTC. Translating it yields CASSPSGSSDDEQFF.

The rearrangement joins TRBV3-1 to TRBJ1-1, with D tentatively TRBD1 (6 bases). Trimming pared 10 bases from V and 2 bases from J, leaving 11 bases between. In germline, CDR1 is LGHDT, CDR2 YNNKEL (reference sequence). This CDR3 contains 12 residues. The CDR3 DNA is TGTGCCACTGAAGGGGGAAACACTGAAGCTTTCTTT. Translation gives CATEGGNTEAFF.

The chain couples TRBV25-1 to TRBJ2-3; the D call may be TRBD1 or TRBD2 (6 bases each). The CDR3 has 15 residues. In germline, CDR1 is MGHDK, CDR2 SYGVNS. V lost 0 bases and J lost 9, with 16 bases in between. CDR3 bases: TGTGCCAGCAGTGAATACGCGGCCGGGGGCTTAACGCAGTATTTT. Its protein is CASSEYAAGGLTQYF.

This clonotype has just one count. The junction and the germline gene differ at one end; a read error may be behind it. This chain joins TRBV20-1 and TRBJ2-7; TRBD2 matches 9 bases. The CDR3 runs 16 residues. Germline V lookup: CDR1 DFQATT, CDR2 SNEGSKA (reference sequence). As DNA, the CDR3 is TGCAATGCTTTCTACGGGACTAGCCGGAGCTCCTACGAGCAGTACTTC. It is translated as CNAFYGTSRSSYEQYF.